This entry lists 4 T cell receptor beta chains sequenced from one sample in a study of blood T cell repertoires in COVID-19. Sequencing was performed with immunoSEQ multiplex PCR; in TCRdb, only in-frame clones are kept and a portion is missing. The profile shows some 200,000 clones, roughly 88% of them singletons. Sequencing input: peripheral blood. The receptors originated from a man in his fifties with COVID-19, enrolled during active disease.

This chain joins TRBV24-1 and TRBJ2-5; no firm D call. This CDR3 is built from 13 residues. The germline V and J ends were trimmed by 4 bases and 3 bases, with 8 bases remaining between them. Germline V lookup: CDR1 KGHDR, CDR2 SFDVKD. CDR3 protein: CATSDVRKETQYF. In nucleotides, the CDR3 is TGTGCCACCAGTGACGTCAGAAAAGAGACCCAGTACTTC.

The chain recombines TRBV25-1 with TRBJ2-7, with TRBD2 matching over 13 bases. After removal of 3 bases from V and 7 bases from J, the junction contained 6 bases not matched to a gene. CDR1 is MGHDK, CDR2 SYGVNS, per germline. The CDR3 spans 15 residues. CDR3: CASSDRTSGRDEQYF. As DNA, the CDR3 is TGTGCCAGCAGTGACAGGACTAGCGGGAGAGATGAGCAGTACTTC.

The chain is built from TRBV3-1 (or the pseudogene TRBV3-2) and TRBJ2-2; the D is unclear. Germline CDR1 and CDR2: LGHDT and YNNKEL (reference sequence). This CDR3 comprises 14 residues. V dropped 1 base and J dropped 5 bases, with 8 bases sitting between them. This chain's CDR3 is CASSQVEATGELFF. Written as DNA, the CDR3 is TGTGCCAGCAGCCAAGTTGAAGCGACCGGGGAGCTGTTTTTT.

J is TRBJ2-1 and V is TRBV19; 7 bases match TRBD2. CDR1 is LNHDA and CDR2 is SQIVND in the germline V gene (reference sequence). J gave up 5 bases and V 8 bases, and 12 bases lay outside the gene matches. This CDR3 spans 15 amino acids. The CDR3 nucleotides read TGTGCCAGTCGACCCCCTAGCGGCGACCACAATGAGCAGTTCTTC. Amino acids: CASRPPSGDHNEQFF. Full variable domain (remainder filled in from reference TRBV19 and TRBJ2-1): DGGITQSPKYLFRKEGQNVTLSCEQNLNHDAMYWYRQDPGQGLRLIYYSQIVNDFQKGDIAEGYSVSREKKESFPLTVTSAQKNPTAFYLCASRPPSGDHNEQFFGPGTRLTVL.